These 20 T cell receptor beta chains originate from one sample sequenced in a study of shared clonotypes between healthy human individuals. Clones were sequenced by immunoSEQ multiplex PCR, and TCRdb holds only the in-frame ones, with some missing. The table shows about 1 million clones, with around 76% occurring only once. Sequencing was carried out using memory CD4+ T cells sorted from blood. This sample's subset: CD45RA-negative fraction. Source of these receptors: a man in his late teens or twenties in good health.

This clone appeared once. For the CDR3, the DNA is TGTGCCTGGGGGATCCGTAACTATGGCTACACCTTC. Its translation: CAWGIRNYGYTF. V is TRBV30 and J is TRBJ1-2; no firm D call. The germline V and J ends were trimmed by 5 bases and 1 base, with 8 bases remaining between them. The CDR3 contains 12 residues. Looked up from germline, CDR1 is GTSNPN and CDR2 is SVGIG (reference sequence).

The V call is TRBV2, the J call TRBJ2-3, with D possibly TRBD1 on 6 matching bases. Germline values: CDR1 SNHLY, CDR2 FYNNEI. CDR3 size: 14 residues. Trimming pared 10 bases from V and 1 base from J, leaving 15 bases between. CDR3 in DNA: TGTGCCACCAAAGCGGCAGGGGGCACAGATACGCAGTATTTT. Translation: CATKAAGGTDTQYF.

This clone is a singleton in its sample. The chain carries TRBV7-9 and TRBJ2-7, with D possibly being TRBD1 or TRBD2 (7 bases each). The V end was cut by 0 bases, the J end by 3 bases, with 18 bases between. The CDR3 has 17 residues. Germline V lookup: CDR1 SEHNR, CDR2 FQNEAQ (reference sequence). The CDR3 DNA reads TGTGCCAGCAGCTTAGCTGGGAGGGGGCGCATCCTCTACGAGCAGTACTTC. Translated, it gives CASSLAGRGRILYEQYF.

The CDR3 bases are TGTGCCAGCAGTCAACCTGGACAGAGCTATGGCTACACCTTC. Encoded protein: CASSQPGQSYGYTF. The V and J genes are TRBV6-6 and TRBJ1-2; D is perhaps TRBD1 (6 bases). Trimming cost V 5 bases and J 4 bases, with 14 bases left between them. This CDR3 has 14 residues. Germline CDR1 MNHNY, CDR2 SVGAGI (reference sequence).

V and J are TRBV29-1 and TRBJ1-1; no reliable D call. Trimming removed 4 bases from V and 1 base from J, with 7 bases in between. Germline lookup yields CDR1 SQVTM and CDR2 ANQGSEA. CDR3 length: 12 residues. CDR3 coding DNA: TGCAGCGTTGGGGCGAAGAACACTGAAGCTTTCTTT. This gives the protein CSVGAKNTEAFF.

V and J are TRBV5-1 and TRBJ2-7; 14 bases line up with TRBD2. V shed 0 bases, J shed 6 bases, and the junction held 2 bases outside the gene matches. The CDR3 totals 15 residues. CDR1 is SGHRS and CDR2 is YFSETQ in the germline V gene. The CDR3 loop is CASSLGTSGGPEQYF. The CDR3 DNA follows: TGCGCCAGCAGCTTGGGGACTAGCGGGGGGCCCGAGCAGTACTTC.

This clone was detected only once. This rearrangement joins TRBV6-6 to TRBJ2-2; the D is unclear. V was clipped by 2 bases and J by 4 bases, with 2 bases between them. The CDR3 totals 12 residues. Germline V gives CDR1 MNHNY, CDR2 SVGAGI (reference sequence). CDR3 sequence reads: CASSYLTGELFF. In DNA form, the CDR3 reads TGTGCCAGCAGTTACCTCACCGGGGAGCTGTTTTTT.

This chain uses TRBV29-1 with TRBJ1-2, with TRBD1 matching over 7 bases. Germline-derived CDR1 and CDR2 are SQVTM and ANQGSEA. The ends lost 6 bases at V and 0 bases at J; junction bases unmatched: 13. The CDR3 has 16 residues. The DNA for the CDR3 is TGCAGCGTAGCCCGGGACAGAGACCATGCTAACTATGGCTACACCTTC. This sequence encodes CSVARDRDHANYGYTF.

The J gene is TRBJ1-5, the V gene TRBV15; 7 nucleotides match TRBD1. Germline CDR1 reads LNHNV; CDR2 reads YYDKDF (reference sequence). The CDR3 is 14 residues long. Losses at the gene ends were 2 bases for V and 6 bases for J; bases not matched to a gene: 4. The CDR3: CATSRRTGAQPQHF. CDR3 coding DNA: TGTGCCACCAGCAGAAGGACAGGTGCTCAGCCCCAGCATTTT.

The genes are TRBV14 and TRBJ2-2; D gene ambiguous. The germline V and J ends were trimmed by 2 bases and 0 bases, with 10 bases remaining between them. The CDR3 loop spans 16 amino acids. CDR1 and CDR2 from the germline V gene are SGHDN and FVKESK. CDR3 amino acids: CASSQRQQTNTGELFF. In DNA, the CDR3 is TGTGCCAGCAGCCAACGGCAGCAAACGAACACCGGGGAGCTGTTTTTT.

The rearrangement uses TRBV27 and TRBJ1-4, with TRBD1 matching over 9 bases. Germline V gene sequence: CDR1 MNHEY, CDR2 SMNVEV (reference sequence). The length of the CDR3 is 15 residues. The V gene end was trimmed by 3 bases and the J gene end by 14 bases; junction bases not matched to a gene: 13. The CDR3: CASSLGQGSSQRLFF. The CDR3 nucleotides read TGTGCCAGCAGTTTGGGACAGGGCTCATCGCAAAGGCTGTTTTTT.

The chain carries TRBV5-4 and TRBJ2-5; the D gene is possibly TRBD2 (5 bases). CDR3 length equals 15 residues. The germline V gene has CDR1 SGHNT and CDR2 YYREEE (reference sequence). Trimming cost V 4 bases and J 0 bases, with 13 bases left between them. CDR3 protein: CASSLPRGDQETQYF. DNA of the CDR3: TGTGCCAGCAGCCTACCCCGGGGTGACCAAGAGACCCAGTACTTC. Drawing the rest from reference TRBV5-4 and TRBJ2-5, the complete variable domain is ETGVTQSPTHLIKTRGQQVTLRCSSQSGHNTVSWYQQALGQGPQFIFQYYREEENGRGNFPPRFSGLQFPNYSSELNVNALELDDSALYLCASSLPRGDQETQYFGPGTRLLVL.

In this sample, this clone turned up a few times. V and J are TRBV18 and TRBJ2-3; either TRBD1 or TRBD2 may supply D (5 bases each). This CDR3 comprises 13 residues. CDR1 is KGHSH, CDR2 LQKENI, per germline. Trimming took 6 bases from V and 6 from J, leaving 13 bases between them. Here the CDR3 reads CASSLGTSDTQYF. As DNA, the CDR3 is TGTGCCAGCTCCCTCGGGACGTCGGATACGCAGTATTTT.

Comment on this clone: Germline and junction disagree at one end, which may indicate a read error. The V call is TRBV7-7, the J call TRBJ2-5; perhaps TRBD2 as D (6 bases). The length of the CDR3 is 13 residues. Germline-derived CDR1 and CDR2 are SSHAT and FNYEAQ (reference sequence). CDR3 sequence: CASSSDYTETQYF. CDR3 in DNA: TGTGCTAGCAGCTCGGACTATACGGAGACCCAGTACTTC.

This clone was observed a single time. The chain is built from TRBV30 and TRBJ2-1, with TRBD1 matching over 8 bases. This CDR3 has 12 amino acids. Germline V gene lookup returns CDR1 GTSNPN and CDR2 SVGIG (reference sequence). J was trimmed by 14 bases and V by 0 bases; bases with no gene match: 6. CDR3 loop: CAWSVGETGEFF. Written as DNA, the CDR3 is TGTGCCTGGAGTGTGGGAGAGACAGGGGAGTTCTTC.

To note about this clone: Other DNA sequences within the sample encode an identical CDR3. The chain joins TRBV30 to TRBJ2-2; unclear D gene. The CDR3 length is 12 residues. Trimming cost V 3 bases and J 5 bases, with 7 bases left between them. Germline CDR1 is GTSNPN and CDR2 is SVGIG (reference sequence). CDR3 sequence: CAWSPRTGELFF. DNA for the CDR3: TGTGCCTGGAGCCCTCGGACCGGGGAGCTGTTTTTT.

This chain links TRBV14 with TRBJ1-1; D ambiguous. The length of the CDR3 is 14 residues. Germline V gene sequence: CDR1 SGHDN, CDR2 FVKESK. Trimming stripped 4 bases from V and 0 bases from J, with 9 bases between. The CDR3 spells CASSPRTLNTEAFF. The CDR3 DNA reads as TGTGCCAGCAGCCCCCGGACCCTGAACACTGAAGCTTTCTTT.

This clone was detected only a few times. The gene calls are TRBV30 and TRBJ1-2; D ambiguous. CDR3 length equals 15 residues. The V gene's germline CDR1 is GTSNPN and CDR2 SVGIG (reference sequence). The germline V and J ends were trimmed by 0 bases and 7 bases, with 18 bases remaining between them. DNA of the CDR3: TGTGCCTGGAGTGTACCTCCTCCCGGGTGGGGTGGCTACACCTTC. It encodes CAWSVPPPGWGGYTF.

Worth noting for this clone: A read error may explain this, as a much larger clone is one base away. The chain joins TRBV10-3 to TRBJ2-7; possibly TRBD1 for D (6 bases). Germline V gene data show CDR1 as ENHRY and CDR2 as SYGVKD. Trimming cost V 8 bases and J 0 bases, with 8 bases left between them. The CDR3 runs to 12 residues. CDR3 nucleotides: TGTGCCATCGGGACACCCTCCTACGAGCAGTACTTC. Encoded protein: CAIGTPSYEQYF.

The chain's CDR3 is CAWRAGLQETQYF. The CDR3 coding sequence is TGTGCCTGGAGAGCGGGACTCCAAGAGACCCAGTACTTC. The chain has TRBV30 and TRBJ2-5; 7 positions agree with TRBD2. Germline trimming cut 3 bases from V and 1 base from J; bases unmatched to any gene: 2. Germline lookup yields CDR1 GTSNPN and CDR2 SVGIG (reference sequence). The CDR3 has 13 amino acids.